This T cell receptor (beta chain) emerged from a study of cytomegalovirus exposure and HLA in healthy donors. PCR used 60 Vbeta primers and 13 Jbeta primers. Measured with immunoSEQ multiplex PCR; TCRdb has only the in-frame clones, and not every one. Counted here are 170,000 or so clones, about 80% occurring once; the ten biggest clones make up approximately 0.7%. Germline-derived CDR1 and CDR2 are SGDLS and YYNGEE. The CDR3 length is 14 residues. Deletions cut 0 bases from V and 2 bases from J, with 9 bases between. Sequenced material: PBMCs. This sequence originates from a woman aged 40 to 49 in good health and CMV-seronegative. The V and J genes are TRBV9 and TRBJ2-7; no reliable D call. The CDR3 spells CASSVDQGAYEQYF. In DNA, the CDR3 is TGTGCCAGCAGCGTAGATCAAGGAGCCTACGAGCAGTACTTC. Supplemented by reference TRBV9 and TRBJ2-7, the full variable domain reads DSGVTQTPKHLITATGQRVTLRCSPRSGDLSVYWYQQSLDQGLQFLIQYYNGEERAKGNILERFSAQQFPDLHSELNLSSLELGDSALYFCASSVDQGAYEQYFGPGTRLTVT.